This T cell receptor (beta chain) was identified during a study of blood T cell repertoires in COVID-19. Looking at the study overall: Nucleic acid was either cDNA or gDNA, and it came from T cells, B-cell-depleted T cells, or PBMCs.

This clone turned up a few times. Profiling relied on immunoSEQ multiplex PCR, and the TCRdb table lists in-frame clones only, not all of them. The sample has 80,000 or so clones; approximately 89% are singletons. Germline CDR1 is SEHNR and CDR2 is FQNEAQ (reference sequence). Trimming took 4 bases from V and 0 from J, leaving 15 bases between them. CDR3 size: 16 residues. This chain connects TRBV7-9 to TRBJ1-1, with D possibly matching TRBD1 (6 bases). The sequence was obtained from a man aged 45-65 years with acute or convalescent COVID-19. Sequencing was done on a sample of peripheral blood. The CDR3 nucleotides read TGTGCCAGCAGCTCGCGTAGTAAGGGGGTGAACACTGAAGCTTTCTTT. Translated, it gives CASSSRSKGVNTEAFF.